The 9 T cell receptor beta chains in this list originate from one sample, sequenced in a study of T cell responses to AZD1222 COVID-19 vaccine. Here immunoSEQ multiplex PCR was the method, and the copy in TCRdb shows in-frame clones only, minus some. The repertoire holds around 150,000 clones, almost 95% seen once, with around 2.5% in the top ten. The starting material was peripheral blood, obtained on day 0 of AZD1222 vaccination. These receptors came from an adult in good health.

The rearrangement joins TRBV11-2 to TRBJ2-3; 10 bases fit TRBD2. With 3 bases clipped from V and 1 base from J, the junction kept 4 bases outside the gene matches. Germline loops: CDR1 SGHAT, CDR2 FQNNGV. This CDR3 has 16 residues. The CDR3 protein is CASSLGTSGGTDTQYF. The CDR3 DNA is TGTGCCAGCAGCTTGGGTACTAGCGGGGGCACAGATACGCAGTATTTT.

The chain has TRBV11-2 and TRBJ1-1; D gene uncertain. The V end lost 3 bases, the J end lost 5 bases, and 10 bases lay between the germline ends. Germline CDR1 is SGHAT and CDR2 is FQNNGV. The CDR3 runs 13 residues. CDR3 in DNA: TGTGCCAGCAGCTTCTCGCGGGATACTGAAGCTTTCTTT. Amino acid sequence: CASSFSRDTEAFF.

This chain connects TRBV9 to TRBJ2-3; D call uncertain. The V end was cut by 0 bases, the J end by 1 base, with 3 bases between. This CDR3 has 13 residues. Germline values: CDR1 SGDLS, CDR2 YYNGEE. The CDR3 here is CASSVVGTDTQYF. In DNA form, the CDR3 reads TGTGCCAGCAGCGTAGTTGGCACAGATACGCAGTATTTT.

Of note for this clone: The same CDR3 is also encoded by other DNA sequences in this sample. The V gene is TRBV6-5, the J gene TRBJ1-4, with 12 bases matching TRBD1. The CDR3 extends over 16 amino acids. V lost 0 bases to trimming and J lost 7 bases; unmatched junction nucleotides: 3. The V gene's germline CDR1 is MNHEY and CDR2 SVGAGI. CDR3 loop: CASSYSRDRGREKLFF. The DNA of the CDR3 is TGTGCCAGCAGTTACTCGAGGGACAGGGGGCGTGAAAAACTGTTTTTT.

This chain connects TRBV27 to TRBJ1-2; tentatively, D is TRBD1 (5 bases). The germline V and J ends were trimmed by 5 bases and 1 base, with 11 bases remaining between them. The CDR3 has 14 amino acids. Per germline, CDR1 MNHEY and CDR2 SMNVEV (reference sequence). The chain's CDR3 is CASSAAGHNYGYTF. The CDR3 DNA is TGTGCCAGCAGTGCCGCGGGGCATAACTATGGCTACACCTTC.

The chain uses TRBV6-2 or TRBV6-3 and TRBJ1-5; 9 bases line up with TRBD1. The ends lost 5 bases at V and 4 bases at J; junction bases unmatched: 6. CDR1 and CDR2 (germline): MNHEY, SVGEGT. This CDR3 region has 15 residues. This CDR3 is CASSRTGVGNQPQHF. For the CDR3, the DNA is TGTGCCAGCAGTAGGACAGGGGTTGGGAATCAGCCCCAGCATTTT.

This chain uses TRBV28 with TRBJ2-5; D is possibly TRBD1 (6 bases). V was shortened by 6 bases and J by 2 bases, with 10 bases between the two germline ends. Germline loops: CDR1 MDHEN, CDR2 SYDVKM. The CDR3 spans 13 residues. The CDR3 DNA is TGTGCCAGCAGGGTACAGGGACAAGAGACCCAGTACTTC. It translates to CASRVQGQETQYF.

The chain couples TRBV6-2 or TRBV6-3 to TRBJ1-1, with D possibly matching TRBD1 (5 bases). V lost 6 bases to trimming and J lost 4 bases, with 12 bases between them. The length of the CDR3 is 13 residues. The V gene's germline CDR1 is MNHEY and CDR2 SVGEGT. CDR3 nucleotide sequence: TGTGCCAGCAGCAGGGCTAGGGGCACTGAAGCTTTCTTT. Amino acids: CASSRARGTEAFF.

The chain has TRBV5-1 and TRBJ2-7, with a possible D match to TRBD1 (5 bases). Trimming left V 3 bases short and J 0 bases short, with 13 bases between. The CDR3 contains 15 residues. Germline CDR1 is SGHRS and CDR2 is YFSETQ. In nucleotides, the CDR3 is TGCGCCAGCAGCTCCTACCCGACAGTCTCCTACGAGCAGTACTTC. Amino acids: CASSSYPTVSYEQYF. The full variable domain, its missing parts supplied by reference TRBV5-1 and TRBJ2-7, is KAGVTQTPRYLIKTRGQQVTLSCSPISGHRSVSWYQQTPGQGLQFLFEYFSETQRNKGNFPGRFSGRQFSNSRSEMNVSTLELGDSALYLCASSSYPTVSYEQYFGPGTRLTVT.